This T cell receptor (beta chain) was observed in a study of T cells in Graves' hyperthyroidism and ophthalmopathy. Reasons for excluding patients were uncontrolled infection, other autoimmune disease, pregnancy or lactation. The diagnoses drew upon clinical symptoms, serum thyroxine and TRAb, thyroid ultrasound and orbital computed tomography. This clonotype was found many times. The antigen remains undetermined. Amplification of TCR beta CDR3 regions was performed using RNA transcripts as template. The study used the HTBI primer set for a first-round RT-PCR of the TCR CDR3. Each CDR3 protein gets one entry after TCRdb re-called the multiplex PCR reads with MiXCR. The sample has hundreds of thousands of distinct CDR3 sequences, under 15% seen once. This CDR3 spans 14 amino acids. V lost 3 bases and J 7 bases, leaving 10 bases between the germline ends. Per germline, CDR1 SEHNR and CDR2 FQNEAQ (reference sequence).

Study observations and caveats: Appearing also in blood were most of the thyroid clonotypes expanded above 0.001.

Specimen: blood. The genes are TRBV7-9 and TRBJ1-6, with a tentative D call TRBD1 (6 bases). The sequence came from a man younger than 35 with Graves' ophthalmopathy. CDR3 in amino acids: CASSFGQNNSPLHF. For the CDR3, the DNA is TGTGCCAGCAGCTTCGGACAGAACAATTCACCCCTCCACTTT.